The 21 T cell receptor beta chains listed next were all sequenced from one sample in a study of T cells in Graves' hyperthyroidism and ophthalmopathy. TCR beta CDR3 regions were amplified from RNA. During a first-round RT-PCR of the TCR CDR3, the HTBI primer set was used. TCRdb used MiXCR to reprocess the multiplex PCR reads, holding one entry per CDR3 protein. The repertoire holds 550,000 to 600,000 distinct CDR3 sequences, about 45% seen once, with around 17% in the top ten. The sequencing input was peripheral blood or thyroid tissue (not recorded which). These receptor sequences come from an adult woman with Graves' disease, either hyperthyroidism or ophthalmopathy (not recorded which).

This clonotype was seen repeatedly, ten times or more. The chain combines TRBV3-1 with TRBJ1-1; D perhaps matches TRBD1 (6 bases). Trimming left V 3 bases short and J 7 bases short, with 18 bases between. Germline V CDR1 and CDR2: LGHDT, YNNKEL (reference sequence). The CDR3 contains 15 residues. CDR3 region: CASSQGDRIMGEAFF. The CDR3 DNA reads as TGTGCCAGCAGCCAGGGTGACAGGATAATGGGTGAAGCTTTCTTT.

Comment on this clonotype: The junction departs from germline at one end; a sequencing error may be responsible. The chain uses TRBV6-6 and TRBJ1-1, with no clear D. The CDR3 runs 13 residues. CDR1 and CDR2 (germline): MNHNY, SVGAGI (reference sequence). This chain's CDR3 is CASGYRGGTEAFF. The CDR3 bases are TGTGCCAGCGGTTACCGCGGTGGGACTGAAGCTTTCTTT.

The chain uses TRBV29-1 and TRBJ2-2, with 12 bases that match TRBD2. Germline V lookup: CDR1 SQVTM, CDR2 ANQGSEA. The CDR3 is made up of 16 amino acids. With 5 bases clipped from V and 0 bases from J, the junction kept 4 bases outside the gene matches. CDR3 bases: TGCAGCGTTCGTCGGACTAGCGGGGCGAACACCGGGGAGCTGTTTTTT. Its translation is CSVRRTSGANTGELFF.

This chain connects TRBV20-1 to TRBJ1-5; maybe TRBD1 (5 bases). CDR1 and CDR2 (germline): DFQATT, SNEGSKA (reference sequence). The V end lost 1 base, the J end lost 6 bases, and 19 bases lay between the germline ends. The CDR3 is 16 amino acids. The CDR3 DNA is TGCAGTGCTAGAGGAATGGGGGGAGGGGCTGGTCAGCCCCAGCATTTT. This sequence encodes CSARGMGGGAGQPQHF.

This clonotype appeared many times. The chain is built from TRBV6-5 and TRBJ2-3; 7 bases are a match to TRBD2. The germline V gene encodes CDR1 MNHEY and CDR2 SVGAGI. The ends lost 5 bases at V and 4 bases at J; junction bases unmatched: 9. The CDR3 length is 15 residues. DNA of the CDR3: TGTGCCAGCAGTCAGCTGGGAGGGACCTCAGATACGCAGTATTTT. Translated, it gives CASSQLGGTSDTQYF.

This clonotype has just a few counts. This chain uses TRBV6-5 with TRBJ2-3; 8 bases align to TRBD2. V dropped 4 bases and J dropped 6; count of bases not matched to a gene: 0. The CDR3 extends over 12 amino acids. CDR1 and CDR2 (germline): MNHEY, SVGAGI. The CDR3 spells CASSSGGDTQYF. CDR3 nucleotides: TGTGCCAGCAGTTCGGGGGGGGATACGCAGTATTTT.

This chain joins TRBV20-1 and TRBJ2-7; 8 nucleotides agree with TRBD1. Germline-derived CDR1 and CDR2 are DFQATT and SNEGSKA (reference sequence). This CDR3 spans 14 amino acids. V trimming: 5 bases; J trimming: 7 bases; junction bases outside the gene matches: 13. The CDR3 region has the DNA TGCAGTGCTGTCCCCGGACAGGGCTCCGGGGAGCAGTACTTC. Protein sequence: CSAVPGQGSGEQYF.

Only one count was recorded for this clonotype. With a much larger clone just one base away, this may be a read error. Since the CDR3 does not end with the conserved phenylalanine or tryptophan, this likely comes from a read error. The DNA of the CDR3 is TGTGCCAGCAGCGCCGGGACTTATAAAGAGACCCAGTACCTC. Translating gives CASSAGTYKETQYL. The chain uses TRBV5-4 and TRBJ2-5; D might be TRBD2 (6 bases). Germline assignment: CDR1 SGHNT and CDR2 YYREEE (reference sequence). Deletions cut 4 bases from V and 3 bases from J, with 13 bases between. The CDR3 contains 14 residues.

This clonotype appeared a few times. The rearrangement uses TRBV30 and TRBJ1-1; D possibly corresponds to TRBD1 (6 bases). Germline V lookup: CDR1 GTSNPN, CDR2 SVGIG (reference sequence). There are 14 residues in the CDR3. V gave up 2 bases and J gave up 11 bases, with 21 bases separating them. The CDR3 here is CAWSTQGRQVRAFF. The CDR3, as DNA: TGTGCCTGGAGTACACAGGGCCGGCAGGTTCGGGCTTTCTTT.

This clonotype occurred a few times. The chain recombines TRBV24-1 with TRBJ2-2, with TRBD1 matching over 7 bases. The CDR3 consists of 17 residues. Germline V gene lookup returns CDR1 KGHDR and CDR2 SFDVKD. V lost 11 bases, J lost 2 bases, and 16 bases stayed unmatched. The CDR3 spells CASSQRPKGANTGELFF. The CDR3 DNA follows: TGTGCCAGCAGCCAGAGGCCTAAGGGGGCCAACACCGGGGAGCTGTTTTTT.

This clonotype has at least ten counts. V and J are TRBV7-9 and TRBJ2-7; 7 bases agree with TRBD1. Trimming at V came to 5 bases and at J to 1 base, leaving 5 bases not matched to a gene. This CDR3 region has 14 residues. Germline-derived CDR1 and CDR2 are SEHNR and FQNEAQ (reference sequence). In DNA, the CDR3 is TGTGCCAGCAGCCACCGGGACAGATCCTACGAGCAGTACTTC. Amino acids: CASSHRDRSYEQYF.

CDR3 in amino acids: CASSLPGSGETQYF. CDR3 DNA sequence: TGTGCCAGCAGCTTACCCGGGAGTGGCGAGACCCAGTACTTC. The chain combines TRBV7-3 with TRBJ2-5; tentative D call: TRBD2 (6 bases). There are 14 residues in the CDR3. Per the germline V gene, CDR1 is SGHTA and CDR2 is FQGTGA. The V end lost 2 bases, the J end lost 5 bases, and 12 bases lay between the germline ends.

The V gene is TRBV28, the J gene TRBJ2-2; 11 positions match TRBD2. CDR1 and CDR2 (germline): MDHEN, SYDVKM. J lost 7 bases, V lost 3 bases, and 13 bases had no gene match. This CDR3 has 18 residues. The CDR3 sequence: CASSLVGLAGTLIGELFF. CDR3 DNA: TGTGCCAGCAGTTTGGTCGGACTAGCGGGCACCTTGATCGGGGAGCTGTTTTTT.

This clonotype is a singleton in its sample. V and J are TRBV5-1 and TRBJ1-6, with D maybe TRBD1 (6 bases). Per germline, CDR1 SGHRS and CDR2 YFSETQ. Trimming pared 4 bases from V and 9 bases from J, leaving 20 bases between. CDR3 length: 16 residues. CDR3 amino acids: CASSPTRAGASSPLHF. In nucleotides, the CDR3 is TGCGCCAGCAGCCCCACCCGAGCAGGGGCTAGTTCACCCCTCCACTTT.

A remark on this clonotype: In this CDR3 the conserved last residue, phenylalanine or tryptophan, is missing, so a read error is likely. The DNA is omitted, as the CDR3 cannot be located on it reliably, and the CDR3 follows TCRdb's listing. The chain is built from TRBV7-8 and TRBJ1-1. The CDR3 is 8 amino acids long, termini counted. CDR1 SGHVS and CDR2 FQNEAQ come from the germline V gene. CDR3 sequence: CASSLGPL.

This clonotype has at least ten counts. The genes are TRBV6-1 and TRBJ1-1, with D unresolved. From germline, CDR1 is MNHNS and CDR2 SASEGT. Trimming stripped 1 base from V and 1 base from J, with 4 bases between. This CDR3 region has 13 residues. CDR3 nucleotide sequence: TGTGCCAGCAGTGAAGAACGGAACACTGAAGCTTTCTTT. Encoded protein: CASSEERNTEAFF.

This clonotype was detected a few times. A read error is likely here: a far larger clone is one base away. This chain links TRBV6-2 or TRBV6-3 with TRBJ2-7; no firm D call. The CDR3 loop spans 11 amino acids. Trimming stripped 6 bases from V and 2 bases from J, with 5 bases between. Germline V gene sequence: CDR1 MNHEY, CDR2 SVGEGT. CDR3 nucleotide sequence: TGTGCCAGCAGCAACACCTACGAGCAGTACTTC. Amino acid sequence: CASSNTYEQYF.

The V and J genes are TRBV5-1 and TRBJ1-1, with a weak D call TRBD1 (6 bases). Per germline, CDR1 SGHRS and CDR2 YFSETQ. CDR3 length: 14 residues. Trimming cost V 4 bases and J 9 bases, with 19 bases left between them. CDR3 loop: CASSARGRTAKAFF. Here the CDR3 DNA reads TGCGCCAGCAGCGCCCGGGGGCGGACAGCCAAAGCTTTCTTT. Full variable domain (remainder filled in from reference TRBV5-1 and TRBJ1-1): KAGVTQTPRYLIKTRGQQVTLSCSPISGHRSVSWYQQTPGQGLQFLFEYFSETQRNKGNFPGRFSGRQFSNSRSEMNVSTLELGDSALYLCASSARGRTAKAFFGQGTRLTVV.

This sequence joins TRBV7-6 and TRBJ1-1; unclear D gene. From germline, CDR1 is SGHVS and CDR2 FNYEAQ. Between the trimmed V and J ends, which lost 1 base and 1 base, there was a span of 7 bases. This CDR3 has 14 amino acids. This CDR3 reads CASSLVGENTEAFF. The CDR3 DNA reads TGTGCCAGCAGCTTAGTTGGGGAGAACACTGAAGCTTTCTTT.

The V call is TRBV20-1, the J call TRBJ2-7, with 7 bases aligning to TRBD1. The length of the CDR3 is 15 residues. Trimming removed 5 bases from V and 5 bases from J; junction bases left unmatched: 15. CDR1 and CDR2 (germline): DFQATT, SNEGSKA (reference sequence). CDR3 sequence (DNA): TGCAGTGCTGACGGGACCGAGGAAGGGGGCGACGAGCAGTACTTC. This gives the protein CSADGTEEGGDEQYF.

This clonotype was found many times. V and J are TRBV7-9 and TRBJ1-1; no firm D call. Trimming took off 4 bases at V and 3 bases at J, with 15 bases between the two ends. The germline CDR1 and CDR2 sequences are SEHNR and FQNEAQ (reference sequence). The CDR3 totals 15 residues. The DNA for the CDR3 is TGTGCCAGCAGCTACGTAACGCCCCGGGACACTGAAGCTTTCTTT. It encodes CASSYVTPRDTEAFF.